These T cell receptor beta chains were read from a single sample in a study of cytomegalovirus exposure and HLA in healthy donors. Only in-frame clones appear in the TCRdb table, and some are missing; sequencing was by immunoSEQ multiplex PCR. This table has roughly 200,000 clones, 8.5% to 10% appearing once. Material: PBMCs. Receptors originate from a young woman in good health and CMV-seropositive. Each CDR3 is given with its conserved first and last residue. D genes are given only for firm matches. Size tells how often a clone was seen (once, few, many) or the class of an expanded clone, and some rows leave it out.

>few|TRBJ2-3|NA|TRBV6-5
CASSYGPAGDTQYF
TGTGCCAGCAGTTACGGACCCGCGGGGGATACGCAGTATTTT
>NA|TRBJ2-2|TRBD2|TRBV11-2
CASSLVTSGINTGELFF
TGTGCCAGCAGCTTAGTGACTAGCGGGATCAACACCGGGGAGCTGTTTTTT
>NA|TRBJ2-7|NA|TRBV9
CASSPSSYEQYF
TGTGCCAGCAGTCCTAGCTCCTACGAGCAGTACTTC
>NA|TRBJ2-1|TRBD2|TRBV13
CASSRPGLAGAYNEQFF
TGTGCCAGCAGCAGACCGGGACTAGCGGGAGCGTACAATGAGCAGTTCTTC
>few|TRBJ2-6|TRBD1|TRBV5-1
CASSLRQGAAGANVLTF
TGCGCCAGCAGCTTAAGACAGGGGGCTGCTGGGGCCAACGTCCTGACTTTC
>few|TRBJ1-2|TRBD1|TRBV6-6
CASSSPDRGLSYGYTF
TGTGCCAGCAGTTCCCCAGACAGGGGGCTATCCTATGGCTACACCTTC
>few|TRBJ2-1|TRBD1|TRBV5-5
CASSTLTGGSYNEQFF
TGTGCCAGCAGCACCCTCACAGGGGGCTCCTACAATGAGCAGTTCTTC
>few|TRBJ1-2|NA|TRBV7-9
CASSPSDSYGYTF
TGTGCCAGCAGCCCCTCCGACAGTTATGGCTACACCTTC
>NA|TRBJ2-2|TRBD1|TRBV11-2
CASSLDRTGDTGELFF
TGTGCCAGCAGCTTAGACAGGACAGGGGACACCGGGGAGCTGTTTTTT
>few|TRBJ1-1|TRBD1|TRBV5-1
CASSPRGRDTEAFF
TGCGCCAGCAGCCCTAGGGGGCGGGACACTGAAGCTTTCTTT
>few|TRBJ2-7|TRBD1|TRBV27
CASSDRGHEQYF
TGTGCCAGCAGCGACAGGGGCCACGAGCAGTACTTC
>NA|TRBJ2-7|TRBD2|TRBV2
CASSVRVAGESEQYF
TGTGCCAGCAGTGTGAGGGTAGCGGGAGAGTCCGAGCAGTACTTC
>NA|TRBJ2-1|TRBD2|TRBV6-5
CASSYHLAGGDNEQFF
TGTGCCAGCAGTTACCACCTAGCGGGGGGGGACAATGAGCAGTTCTTC
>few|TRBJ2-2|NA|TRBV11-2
CASSLFPSSNTGELFF
TGTGCCAGCAGCTTATTTCCTAGCAGTAACACCGGGGAGCTGTTTTTT
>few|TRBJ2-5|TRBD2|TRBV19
CATPWGGRNETQYF
TGTGCCACCCCCTGGGGGGGGAGGAACGAGACCCAGTACTTC
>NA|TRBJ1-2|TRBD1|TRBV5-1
CASRPDRAGGYTF
TGCGCCAGCAGACCGGACAGGGCGGGTGGCTACACCTTC
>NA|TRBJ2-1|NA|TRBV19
CASQLRGSDNEQFF
TGTGCCAGTCAGCTACGCGGATCCGACAATGAGCAGTTCTTC
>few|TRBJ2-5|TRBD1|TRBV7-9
CASSLGTGTGGFQETQYF
TGTGCCAGCAGCTTGGGAACCGGGACAGGGGGATTCCAAGAGACCCAGTACTTC
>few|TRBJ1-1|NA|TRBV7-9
CASSSPGATGKNTEAFF
TGTGCCAGCAGCTCCCCAGGGGCGACAGGAAAGAACACTGAAGCTTTCTTT
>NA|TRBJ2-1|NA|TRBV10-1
CASRTTTGSEASYNEQFF
TGCGCCAGCAGAACCACCACAGGAAGCGAGGCCTCCTACAATGAGCAGTTCTTC
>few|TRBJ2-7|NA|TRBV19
CASSDRSYEQYF
TGTGCCAGTAGTGACAGGTCCTACGAGCAGTACTTC
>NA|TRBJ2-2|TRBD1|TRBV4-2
CASSPRTGTNGELFF
TGTGCCAGCAGCCCCAGGACAGGGACAAACGGGGAGCTGTTTTTT
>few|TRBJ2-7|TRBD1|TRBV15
CATSVGQGSYEQYF
TGTGCCACCAGCGTAGGACAGGGCTCCTACGAGCAGTACTTC
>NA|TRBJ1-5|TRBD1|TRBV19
CASSMLGRGGNQPQHF
TGTGCCAGTAGTATGTTGGGCAGGGGGGGCAATCAGCCCCAGCATTTT
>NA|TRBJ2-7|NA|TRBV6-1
CASRVAPRSTYEQYF
TGTGCCAGCAGGGTGGCCCCACGGAGCACGTACGAGCAGTACTTC
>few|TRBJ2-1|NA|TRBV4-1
CASRHLQGRGYNEQFF
TGCGCCAGCAGACACCTACAGGGCAGAGGATACAATGAGCAGTTCTTC
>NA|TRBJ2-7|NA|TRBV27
CASSWGRESYEQYF
TGTGCCAGCAGTTGGGGGCGGGAGTCCTACGAGCAGTACTTC
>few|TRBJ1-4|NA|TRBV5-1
CASSLRRGEGTNEKLFF
TGCGCCAGCAGCTTGCGCAGGGGAGAAGGCACTAATGAAAAACTGTTTTTT
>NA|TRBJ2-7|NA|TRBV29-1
CSVAPLEQYF
TGCAGCGTTGCCCCCCTCGAGCAGTACTTC
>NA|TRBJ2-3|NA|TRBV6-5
CASSYAGGEDTQYF
TGTGCCAGCAGTTACGCCGGAGGGGAAGATACGCAGTATTTT
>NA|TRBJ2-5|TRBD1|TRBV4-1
CASSHATGGRETQYF
TGCGCCAGCAGCCACGCTACAGGGGGCCGGGAGACCCAGTACTTC
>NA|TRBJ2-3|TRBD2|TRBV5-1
CASSGGVAGASTDTQYF
TGCGCCAGCAGCGGAGGGGTAGCGGGGGCCAGCACAGATACGCAGTATTTT
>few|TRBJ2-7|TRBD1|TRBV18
CASSLDRGIDEQYF
TGTGCCAGCTCACTAGACAGGGGAATCGACGAGCAGTACTTC
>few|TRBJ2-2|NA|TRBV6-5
CASVGVVSGELFF
TGTGCCAGCGTCGGGGTTGTATCCGGGGAGCTGTTTTTT
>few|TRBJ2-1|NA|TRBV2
CASSLSGNNEQFF
TGTGCCAGCAGTCTCTCCGGGAACAATGAGCAGTTCTTC
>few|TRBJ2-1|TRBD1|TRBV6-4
CASSGQGRSVIGEQFF
TGTGCCAGCAGTGGACAGGGCAGGTCGGTTATTGGTGAGCAGTTCTTC
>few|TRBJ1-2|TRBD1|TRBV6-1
CASVWDRGFVGYTF
TGTGCCAGCGTCTGGGACAGGGGCTTTGTGGGCTACACCTTC